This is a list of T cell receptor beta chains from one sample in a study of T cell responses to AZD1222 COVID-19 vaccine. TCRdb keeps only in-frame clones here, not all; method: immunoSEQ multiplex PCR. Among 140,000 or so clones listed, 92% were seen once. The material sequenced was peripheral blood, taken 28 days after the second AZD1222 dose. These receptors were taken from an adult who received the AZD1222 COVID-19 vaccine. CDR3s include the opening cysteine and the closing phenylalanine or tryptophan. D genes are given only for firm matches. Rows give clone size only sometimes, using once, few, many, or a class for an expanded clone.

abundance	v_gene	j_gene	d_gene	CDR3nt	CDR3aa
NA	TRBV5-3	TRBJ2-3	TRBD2	TGTGCCAGAAGCTTGTTTGCGGGAGCCCCATTTACGCAGTATTTT	CARSLFAGAPFTQYF
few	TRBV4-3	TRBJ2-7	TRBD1	TGCGCCAGCAGCCAACCTCGGGACAGGGGTTACGAGCAGTACTTC	CASSQPRDRGYEQYF
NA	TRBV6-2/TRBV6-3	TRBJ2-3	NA	TGTGCCAGCAGTTACGGGGGAATAGGCACAGATACGCAGTATTTT	CASSYGGIGTDTQYF
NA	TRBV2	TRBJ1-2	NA	TGTGCCAGCACTGGCAGGGCCTATGGCTACACCTTC	CASTGRAYGYTF
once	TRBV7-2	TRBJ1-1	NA	TGTGCCAGCTTTCTGTCAAGCGGGAACACTGAAGCTTTCTTT	CASFLSSGNTEAFF
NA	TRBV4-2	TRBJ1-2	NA	TGTGCCAGCAGCCAGGATCCGACTGAGGGGGACTATGGCTACACCTTC	CASSQDPTEGDYGYTF
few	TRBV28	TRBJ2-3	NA	TGTGCCAGCAGTCCCCTCCGCAGTGGGAGCACAGATACGCAGTATTTT	CASSPLRSGSTDTQYF
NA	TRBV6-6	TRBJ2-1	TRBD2	TGTGCCAGCACTTCCAGGTCTAGCGGGGGGGACAATGAGCAGTTCTTC	CASTSRSSGGDNEQFF
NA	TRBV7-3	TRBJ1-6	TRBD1	TGTGCCAGCAGCCCTACCGACAGGGGCTATAATTCACCCCTCCACTTT	CASSPTDRGYNSPLHF
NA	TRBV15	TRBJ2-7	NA	TGTGCCACCAGCAGAGGGGGAGGGGGGTACTCCTACGAGCAGTACTTC	CATSRGGGGYSYEQYF
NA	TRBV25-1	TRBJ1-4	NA	TGTGCCAGCAGTGACAGGACCCTTGCAACTAATGAAAAACTGTTTTTT	CASSDRTLATNEKLFF
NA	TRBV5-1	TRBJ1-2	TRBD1	TGCGCCAGCAGTATGGGGATCGGACAGGGGGCAGCTAACTATGGCTACACCTTC	CASSMGIGQGAANYGYTF
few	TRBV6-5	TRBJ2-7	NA	TGTGCCAGCAGTCCTCACGGGGCGTCCTACGAGCAGTACTTC	CASSPHGASYEQYF
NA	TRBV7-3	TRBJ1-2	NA	TGTGCCAGCAGCCCCACAATCACCGGGGGCTATGGCTACACCTTC	CASSPTITGGYGYTF
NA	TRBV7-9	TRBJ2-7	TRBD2	TGTGCCAGCAGCTCCGGACTAGCGGGAGCCTACGAGCAGTACTTC	CASSSGLAGAYEQYF
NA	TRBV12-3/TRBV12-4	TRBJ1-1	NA	TGTGCCAGCAGTTTAGGATCAGGGACTACGGCTTTCTTT	CASSLGSGTTAFF
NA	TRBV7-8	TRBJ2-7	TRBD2	TGTGCCAGCAGCTTCCAGGGGCTAGCGGGCACATACGGCTACGAGCAGTACTTC	CASSFQGLAGTYGYEQYF
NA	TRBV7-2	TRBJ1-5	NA	TGTGCCAGCAGCTCCCCCCCTCATCAGCCCCAGCATTTT	CASSSPPHQPQHF
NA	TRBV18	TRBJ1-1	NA	TGTGCCAGCTCACCAGCAGGGCGGCCCAACACTGAAGCTTTCTTT	CASSPAGRPNTEAFF
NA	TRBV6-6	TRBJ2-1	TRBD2	TGTGCCAGCAGTTTCCTAGCGGGAGTCATTGAGCAGTTCTTC	CASSFLAGVIEQFF
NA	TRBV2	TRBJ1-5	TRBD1	TGTGCCAGCAGGACAGGGAGGAATCAGCCCCAGCATTTT	CASRTGRNQPQHF
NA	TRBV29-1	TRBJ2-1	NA	TGCAGCGTTGAGCGAGGATTTGGTGAGCAGTTCTTC	CSVERGFGEQFF
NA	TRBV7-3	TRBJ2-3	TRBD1	TGTGCCAGCAGCTCGACAGGGGGCCCCAATACGCAGTATTTT	CASSSTGGPNTQYF
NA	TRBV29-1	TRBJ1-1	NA	TGCAGCTGTCGGGGCGCGGCTGAAGCTTTCTTT	CSCRGAAEAFF
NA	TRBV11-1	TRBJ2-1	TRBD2	TGTGCCAGCAGCTTAATACTAGCGGGGGGAACGCATGAGCAGTTCTTC	CASSLILAGGTHEQFF
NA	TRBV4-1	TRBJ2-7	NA	TGCGCCAGCAGCCAAGAACAGGTCTCCTACGAGCAGTACTTC	CASSQEQVSYEQYF
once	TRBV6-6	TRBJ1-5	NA	TGTGCCAGCACGGGAGGACCTTCATATAGCAATCAGCCCCAGCATTTT	CASTGGPSYSNQPQHF
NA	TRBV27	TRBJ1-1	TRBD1	TGTGCCAGCAGCCTCGACAGGGGGCAGGACACTGAAGCTTTCTTT	CASSLDRGQDTEAFF
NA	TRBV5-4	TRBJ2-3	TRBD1	TGTGCCAGCAGCTTGGGGACAGGGCTGACAGATACGCAGTATTTT	CASSLGTGLTDTQYF
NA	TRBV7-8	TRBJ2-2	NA	TGTGCCAGCAGCCCCCCCCACTTAGGGACCGGGGAGCTGTTTTTT	CASSPPHLGTGELFF
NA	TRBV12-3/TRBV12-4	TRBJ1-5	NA	TGTGCCAGCAGTTTTTACAATCAGCCCCAGCATTTT	CASSFYNQPQHF
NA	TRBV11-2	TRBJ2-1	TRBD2	TGTGCCAGCAGCTTAGAAGTGGGCGGGGGGGCGAATGAGCAGTTCTTC	CASSLEVGGGANEQFF
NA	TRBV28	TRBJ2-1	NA	TGTGCCAGCAGTTTGGTGAGTTTTTACAATGAGCAGTTCTTC	CASSLVSFYNEQFF
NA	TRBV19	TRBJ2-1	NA	TGTGCCAGTAGTATAGTGGGCAATGAGCAGTTCTTC	CASSIVGNEQFF
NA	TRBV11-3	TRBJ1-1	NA	TGTGCCAGCAGCGGGCCAGGGGCGCAAGCTTTCTTT	CASSGPGAQAFF
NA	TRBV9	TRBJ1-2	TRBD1	TGTGCCAGCGGACAGGGATATGGCTACACCTTC	CASGQGYGYTF
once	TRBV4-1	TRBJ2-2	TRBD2	TGCGCCAGCAGCTTTCTAGCGGGGGGAGACACCGGGGAGCTGTTTTTT	CASSFLAGGDTGELFF
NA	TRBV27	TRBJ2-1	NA	TGTGCCAGCCGACGCGCGGGTTACAATGAGCAGTTCTTC	CASRRAGYNEQFF
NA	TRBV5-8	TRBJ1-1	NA	TGTGCCAGCAGCCCCCCCCCGGGACAAGGGAACACTGAAGCTTTCTTT	CASSPPPGQGNTEAFF
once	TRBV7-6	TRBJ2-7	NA	TGTGCCAGCAGCCCACGGTCCCTCCCGGGCTACGAGCAGTACTTC	CASSPRSLPGYEQYF
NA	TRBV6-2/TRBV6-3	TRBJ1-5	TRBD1	TGTGCCAGCAGTTCGACAGGGAGCAATCAGCCCCAGCATTTT	CASSSTGSNQPQHF
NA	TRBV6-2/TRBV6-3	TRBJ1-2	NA	TGTGCCAGCAGTTACCCCAGACAGGTTAACTATGGCTACACCTTC	CASSYPRQVNYGYTF
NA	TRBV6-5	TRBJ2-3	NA	TGTGCCAGCAGGGGGGGAACAGATACGCAGTATTTT	CASRGGTDTQYF
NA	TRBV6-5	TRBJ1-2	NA	TGTGCCAGCAGTTTCACTTCCCCCGGCAATGGCTACACCTTC	CASSFTSPGNGYTF
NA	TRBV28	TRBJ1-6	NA	TGTGCCAGCAGTTCCCCCGGGCAGGGGTTATATTCACCCCTCCACTTT	CASSSPGQGLYSPLHF
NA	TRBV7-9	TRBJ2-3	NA	TGTGCCAGCAGCTTCAGGGGACGCACAGATACGCAGTATTTT	CASSFRGRTDTQYF
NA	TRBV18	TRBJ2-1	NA	TGTGCCAGCTCACCGACCCGGGATTACAATGAGCAGTTCTTC	CASSPTRDYNEQFF
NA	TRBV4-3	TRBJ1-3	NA	TGCGCCAGCAGCCAAGGCCCTCAGGGTACCGGAAACACCATATATTTT	CASSQGPQGTGNTIYF
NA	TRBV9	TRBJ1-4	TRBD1	TGTGCCAGCAGCGTCACTTCGGGACAGGGGGCTTCCATGGGGGAAAAACTGTTTTTT	CASSVTSGQGASMGEKLFF
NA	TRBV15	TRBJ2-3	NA	TGTGCCACCAGCAGAGTAGGGCTAGCGACAGATACGCAGTATTTT	CATSRVGLATDTQYF
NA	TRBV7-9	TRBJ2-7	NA	TGTGCCAGCAGCTTTAGCGGTTGGGGCGACGAGCAGTACTTC	CASSFSGWGDEQYF
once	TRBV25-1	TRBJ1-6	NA	TGTGCCAGCAGTGAACGGACCTCAGAAGGTTCACCCCTCCACTTT	CASSERTSEGSPLHF
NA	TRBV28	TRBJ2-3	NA	TGTGCCAGCAGTTTGCCGGACTCGACAGATACGCAGTATTTT	CASSLPDSTDTQYF
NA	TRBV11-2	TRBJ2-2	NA	TGTGCCAGCAGCCCTCCGGGGTCCGGGGAGCTGTTTTTT	CASSPPGSGELFF
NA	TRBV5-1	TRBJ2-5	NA	TGCGCCAGCAGCTTGTTGGCAAGTTGGCAAGAGACCCAGTACTTC	CASSLLASWQETQYF
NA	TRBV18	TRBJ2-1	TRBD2	TGTGCCAGCCGGGGGAGCGGGAGTTTCTACAATGAGCAGTTCTTC	CASRGSGSFYNEQFF